A selection of T cell receptor beta chains follows, all from one sample in a study of early T cells in non-severe SARS-CoV-2 infection. A single record per CDR3 protein comes from TCRdb applying MiXCR to the 5' RACE reads. The sample comprises under 90,000 distinct CDR3 sequences, roughly 15% of which are singletons, and roughly 6% rests with the top ten. Sequencing used whole blood. Receptors originate from an adult who was a healthcare worker with PCR-confirmed SARS-CoV-2 infection or an uninfected control (not recorded which). Each CDR3 is given with its conserved first and last residue. Fields, in order: V gene, D gene, clone size, J gene, CDR3 DNA, CDR3 protein. D genes are given only for firm matches. Not all rows give a size; the values are once, few, many and, for expanded clones, a class.

TRBV5-4	TRBD2	NA	TRBJ2-2	TGTGCCAGCAGCCCGGGACTAGCGGGGGCCTCTGGGAACACCGGGGAGCTGTTTTTT	CASSPGLAGASGNTGELFF
TRBV5-6	NA	NA	TRBJ2-1	TGTGCCAGCAGCCCAGGGGGGCGGAATGAGCAGTTCTTC	CASSPGGRNEQFF
TRBV11-2	NA	NA	TRBJ2-7	TGTGCCAGCAGCAACAACTACGAGCAGTACTTC	CASSNNYEQYF
TRBV19	NA	NA	TRBJ2-2	TGTGCCAGTAGTTCACAGGGTAACACCGGGGAGCTGTTTTTT	CASSSQGNTGELFF
TRBV19	TRBD1	many	TRBJ1-4	TGTGCCAGTAGGAGACAGGGGGCCACTAATGAAAAACTGTTTTTT	CASRRQGATNEKLFF
TRBV12-3/TRBV12-4	NA	few	TRBJ1-5	TGTGCCAGCAGTTCGATGGGAAGCAATCAGCCCCAGCATTTT	CASSSMGSNQPQHF
TRBV7-2	NA	NA	TRBJ2-3	TGTGCCAGCAGCTTAGGGTACACAGATACGCAGTATTTT	CASSLGYTDTQYF
TRBV20-1	NA	few	TRBJ2-5	TGCAGTTACAGGGTTCAAGAGACCCAGTACTTC	CSYRVQETQYF
TRBV21-1	NA	NA	TRBJ2-7	TGTGCCAGCAGCAAAGCAGAACAGGGTACTGTACCCTACGAGCAGTACTTC	CASSKAEQGTVPYEQYF
TRBV7-6	NA	few	TRBJ2-2	TGTGCCAGCAGCTTAGCGGGCCCTGGCGGCTACACCGGGGAGCTGTTTTTT	CASSLAGPGGYTGELFF
TRBV12-3/TRBV12-4	NA	few	TRBJ1-2	TGTGCCAGCAGTTTACGGGACCCACGATTCAAGATAGGCTACACCTTC	CASSLRDPRFKIGYTF
TRBV6-6	NA	NA	TRBJ1-1	TGTGCCAGCAAGACAGGAACGAACACTGAAGCTTTCTTT	CASKTGTNTEAFF
TRBV12-3/TRBV12-4	NA	NA	TRBJ1-5	TGTGCCAGCAGTGACGGTCTTAGCAATCAGCCCCAGCATTTT	CASSDGLSNQPQHF
TRBV6-6	TRBD2	NA	TRBJ2-1	TGTGCCAGCAGTTACCCCGGGACTAGCGGCAATGAGCAGTTCTTC	CASSYPGTSGNEQFF
TRBV5-6	NA	many	TRBJ1-4	TGTGCCAGCAGCTCCCTGGGATCAGATGAAAAACTGTTTTTT	CASSSLGSDEKLFF
TRBV7-6	TRBD1	many	TRBJ2-3	TGTGCCAGCAGCTTAACCCTCGGGACAGGGGGCGGCACAGATACGCAGTATTTT	CASSLTLGTGGGTDTQYF
TRBV18	NA	NA	TRBJ2-5	TGTGCCAGCTCACCACCGGTCCAAGAGACCCAGTACTTC	CASSPPVQETQYF
TRBV28	NA	NA	TRBJ2-7	TGTGCCAGCCCCCCAGCAGGGAGCTCCTACGAGCAGTACTTC	CASPPAGSSYEQYF
TRBV5-4	NA	NA	TRBJ2-2	TGTGCCAGCAGCGGGGACGTTGACACCGGGGAGCTGTTTTTT	CASSGDVDTGELFF
TRBV19	NA	few	TRBJ2-3	TGTGCCAGTAGTCTTCTAGCGGATACGCAGTATTTT	CASSLLADTQYF
TRBV7-2	NA	few	TRBJ2-7	TGTGCCAGCAGCCCAGGGGTTCTCGAGCAGTACTTC	CASSPGVLEQYF
TRBV20-1	NA	many	TRBJ2-7	TGCAGTGCTAATGGGGTTGGAGGCTCCTACGAGCAGTACTTC	CSANGVGGSYEQYF
TRBV2	TRBD1	many	TRBJ2-3	TGTGCCAGCAGTCCCCAGGGGACAGTCACAGATACGCAGTATTTT	CASSPQGTVTDTQYF
TRBV5-1	TRBD1	NA	TRBJ1-2	TGCGCCAGCAGCTTGAACCCGGACAGGAGCCAATTCTATGGCTACACCTTC	CASSLNPDRSQFYGYTF
TRBV5-1	TRBD2	few	TRBJ2-5	TGCGCCAGCACATCGGGGGGGCCCGGGACCCAGTACTTC	CASTSGGPGTQYF
TRBV6-1	NA	many	TRBJ1-1	TGTGCCAGCAGCGATCAGGGCTCTGAAGCTTTCTTT	CASSDQGSEAFF
TRBV7-9	NA	many	TRBJ1-1	TGTGCCAGCAGCTTTTCCGGCGGGGGATCGGGTGGAGAAGCTTTCTTT	CASSFSGGGSGGEAFF
TRBV10-3	TRBD2	many	TRBJ2-4	TGTGCCATCAGCCAACCCACTAGCGGGGGGCCTTCAAACATTCAGTACTTC	CAISQPTSGGPSNIQYF
TRBV7-2	NA	few	TRBJ1-1	TGTGCCAGCCAATTCAGGGGACGGAACACTGAAGCTTTCTTT	CASQFRGRNTEAFF
TRBV28	TRBD1	NA	TRBJ2-3	TGTGCCAGCAGCAGGGGACAGGCAGATACGCAGTATTTT	CASSRGQADTQYF
TRBV7-9	NA	few	TRBJ1-5	TGTGCCAGCAGCTTTACTGGGGGCTTCCAGCCCCAGCATTTT	CASSFTGGFQPQHF
TRBV28	TRBD2	many	TRBJ2-3	TGTGCCAGCAGTTTATCAGCGGGACTTTTCACAGATACGCAGTATTTT	CASSLSAGLFTDTQYF
TRBV20-1	NA	NA	TRBJ2-3	TGCAGTGCTAGAGACATACTAGAGAGCACAGATACGCAGTATTTT	CSARDILESTDTQYF